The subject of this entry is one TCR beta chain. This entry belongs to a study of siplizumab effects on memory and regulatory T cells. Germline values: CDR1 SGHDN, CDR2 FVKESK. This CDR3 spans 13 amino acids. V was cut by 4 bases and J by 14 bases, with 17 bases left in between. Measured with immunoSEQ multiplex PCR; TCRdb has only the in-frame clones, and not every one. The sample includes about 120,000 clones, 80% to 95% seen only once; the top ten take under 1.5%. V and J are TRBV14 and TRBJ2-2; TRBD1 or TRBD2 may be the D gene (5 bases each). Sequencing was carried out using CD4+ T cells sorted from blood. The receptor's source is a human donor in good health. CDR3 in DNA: TGTGCCAGCAGCCTTGGGGGACGTTCAGGACTGTTTTTT. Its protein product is CASSLGGRSGLFF.